This T cell receptor (beta chain) derives from a study of cytotoxic CD8 clonotypes in ibrutinib-treated CLL. Sequenced by immunoSEQ multiplex PCR; TCRdb stores in-frame clones only, minus some. The sample yields 110,000 to 150,000 clones, about 76% seen once. The sample in question was PBMCs, obtained after 24 months of ibrutinib treatment. This TCR came from a human donor with chronic lymphocytic leukemia.

The CDR3 nucleotides are TGTGCCAGCTCAGCAGCGGTCACCGGGGAGCTGTTTTTT. This encodes CASSAAVTGELFF. The V gene is TRBV18, the J gene TRBJ2-2; a weak D match, TRBD2 (5 bases). V lost 5 bases and J lost 4, with 8 bases in between. Germline V CDR1 and CDR2: KGHSH, LQKENI. This CDR3 contains 13 residues.